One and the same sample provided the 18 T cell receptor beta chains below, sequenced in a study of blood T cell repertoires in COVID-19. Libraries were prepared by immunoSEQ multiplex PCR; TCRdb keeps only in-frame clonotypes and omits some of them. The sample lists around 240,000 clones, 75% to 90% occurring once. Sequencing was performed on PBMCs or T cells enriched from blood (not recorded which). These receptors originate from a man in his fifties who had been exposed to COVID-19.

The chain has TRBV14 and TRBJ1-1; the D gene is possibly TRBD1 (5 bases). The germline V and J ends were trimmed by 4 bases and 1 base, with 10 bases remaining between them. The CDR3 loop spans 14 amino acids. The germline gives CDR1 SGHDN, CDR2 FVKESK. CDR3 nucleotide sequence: TGTGCCAGCAGCCGTAAACAGGAGAACACTGAAGCTTTCTTT. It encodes CASSRKQENTEAFF.

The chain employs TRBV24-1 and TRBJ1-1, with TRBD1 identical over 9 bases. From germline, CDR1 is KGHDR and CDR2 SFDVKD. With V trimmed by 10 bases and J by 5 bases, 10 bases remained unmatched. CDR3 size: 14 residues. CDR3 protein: CATYRDREGTEAFF. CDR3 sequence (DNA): TGTGCCACATACCGGGACAGGGAGGGAACTGAAGCTTTCTTT.

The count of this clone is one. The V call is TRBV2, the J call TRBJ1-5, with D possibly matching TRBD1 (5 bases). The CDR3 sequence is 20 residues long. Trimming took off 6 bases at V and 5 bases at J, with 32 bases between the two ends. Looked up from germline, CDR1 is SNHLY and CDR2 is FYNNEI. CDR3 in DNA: TGTGCCAGCAGCCCCGGCGGAGCAGGGTGGATGCACCCTCTCGATCAGCCCCAGCATTTT. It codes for CASSPGGAGWMHPLDQPQHF.

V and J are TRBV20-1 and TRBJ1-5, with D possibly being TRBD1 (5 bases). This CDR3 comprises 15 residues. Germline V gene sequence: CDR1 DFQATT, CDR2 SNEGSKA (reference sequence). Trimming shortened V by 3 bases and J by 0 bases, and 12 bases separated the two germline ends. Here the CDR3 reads CSASVSGYSNQPQHF. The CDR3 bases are TGCAGTGCTAGTGTATCAGGGTATAGCAATCAGCCCCAGCATTTT.

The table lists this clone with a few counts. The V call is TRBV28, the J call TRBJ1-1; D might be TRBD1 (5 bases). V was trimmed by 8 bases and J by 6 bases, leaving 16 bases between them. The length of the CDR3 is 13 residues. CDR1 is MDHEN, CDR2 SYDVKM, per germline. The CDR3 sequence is CASGLTVKAEAFF. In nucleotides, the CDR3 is TGTGCCAGCGGCCTGACAGTCAAAGCTGAAGCTTTCTTT. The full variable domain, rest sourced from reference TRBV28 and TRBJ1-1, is DVKVTQSSRYLVKRTGEKVFLECVQDMDHENMFWYRQDPGLGLRLIYFSYDVKMKEKGDIPEGYSVSREKKERFSLILESASTNQTSMYLCASGLTVKAEAFFGQGTRLTVV.

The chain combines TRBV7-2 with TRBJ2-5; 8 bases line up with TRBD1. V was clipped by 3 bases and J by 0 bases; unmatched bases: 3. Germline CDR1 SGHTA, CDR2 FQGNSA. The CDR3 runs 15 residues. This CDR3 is CASSFGTGYQETQYF. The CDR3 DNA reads TGTGCCAGCAGCTTTGGGACAGGTTACCAAGAGACCCAGTACTTC.

The CDR3 here is CASSLGGFRNTIYF. The CDR3, as DNA: TGTGCCAGCAGCTTAGGAGGGTTTCGCAACACCATATATTTT. V usage is TRBV11-3 and J usage is TRBJ1-3, with D unresolved. CDR3 length equals 14 residues. The V end lost 1 base, the J end lost 7 bases, and 11 bases lay between the germline ends. CDR1 and CDR2 (germline): SGHNT, YENEEA.

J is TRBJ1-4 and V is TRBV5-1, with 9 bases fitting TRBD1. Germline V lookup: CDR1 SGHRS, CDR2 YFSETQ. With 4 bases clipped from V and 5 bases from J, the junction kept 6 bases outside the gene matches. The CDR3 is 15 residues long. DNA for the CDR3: TGCGCCAGCAGCCGGGCGGGACAGGGAAATGAAAAACTGTTTTTT. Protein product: CASSRAGQGNEKLFF.

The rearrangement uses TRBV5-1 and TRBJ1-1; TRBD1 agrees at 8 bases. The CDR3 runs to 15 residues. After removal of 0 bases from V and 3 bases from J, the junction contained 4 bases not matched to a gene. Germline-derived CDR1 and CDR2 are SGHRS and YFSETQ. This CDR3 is CASSLGPTGDTEAFF. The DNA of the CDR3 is TGCGCCAGCAGCTTGGGACCGACAGGGGACACTGAAGCTTTCTTT.

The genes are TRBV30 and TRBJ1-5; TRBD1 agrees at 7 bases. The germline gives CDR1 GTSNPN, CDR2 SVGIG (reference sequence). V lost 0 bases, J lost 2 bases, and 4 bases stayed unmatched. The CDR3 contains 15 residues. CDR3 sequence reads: CAWSVKGAGNQPQHF. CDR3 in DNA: TGTGCCTGGAGTGTAAAGGGGGCAGGCAATCAGCCCCAGCATTTT.

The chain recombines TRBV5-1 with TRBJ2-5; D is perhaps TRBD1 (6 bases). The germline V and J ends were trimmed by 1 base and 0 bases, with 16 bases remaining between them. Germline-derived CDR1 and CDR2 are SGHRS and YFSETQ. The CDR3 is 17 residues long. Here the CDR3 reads CASSLYGGQTYQETQYF. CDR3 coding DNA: TGCGCCAGCAGCTTGTACGGAGGACAGACGTACCAAGAGACCCAGTACTTC.

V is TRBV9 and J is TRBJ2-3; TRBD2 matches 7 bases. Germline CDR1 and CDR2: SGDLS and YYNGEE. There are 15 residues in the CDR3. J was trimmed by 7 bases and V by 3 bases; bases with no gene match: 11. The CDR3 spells CASSALGLVVHTQYF. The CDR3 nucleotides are TGTGCCAGCAGCGCACTCGGACTAGTTGTACATACGCAGTATTTT.

The CDR3 here is CASSLWGAGNTIYF. The CDR3 region has the DNA TGTGCCAGCAGCTTATGGGGCGCTGGAAACACCATATATTTT. The V and J genes are TRBV7-2 and TRBJ1-3; D might be TRBD1 (5 bases). The germline gives CDR1 SGHTA, CDR2 FQGNSA. Trimming removed 2 bases at V and 2 bases at J, with 7 bases between. CDR3 length: 14 amino acids. Filled out from reference TRBV7-2 and TRBJ1-3, the complete variable domain reads GAGVSQSPSNKVTEKGKDVELRCDPISGHTALYWYRQSLGQGLEFLIYFQGNSAPDKSGLPSDRFSAERTGGSVSTLTIQRTQQEDSAVYLCASSLWGAGNTIYFGEGSWLTVV.

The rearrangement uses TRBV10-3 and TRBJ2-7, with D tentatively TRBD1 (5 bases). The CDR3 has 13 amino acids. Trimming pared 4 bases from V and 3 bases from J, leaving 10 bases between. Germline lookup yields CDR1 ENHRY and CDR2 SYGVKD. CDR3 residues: CAISGSDSYEQYV. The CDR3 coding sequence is TGTGCCATCAGTGGATCAGACAGCTACGAGCAGTACGTC.

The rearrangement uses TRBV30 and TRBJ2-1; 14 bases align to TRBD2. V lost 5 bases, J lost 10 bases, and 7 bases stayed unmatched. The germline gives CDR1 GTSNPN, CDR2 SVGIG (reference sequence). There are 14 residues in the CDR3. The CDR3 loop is CAWDWTSGGQEQFF. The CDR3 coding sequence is TGTGCCTGGGATTGGACTAGCGGGGGGCAGGAGCAGTTCTTC.

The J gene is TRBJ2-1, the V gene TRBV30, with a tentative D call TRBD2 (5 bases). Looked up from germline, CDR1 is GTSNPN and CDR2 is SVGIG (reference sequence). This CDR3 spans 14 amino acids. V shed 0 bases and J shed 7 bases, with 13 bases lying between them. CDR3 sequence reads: CAWSVYTSSNEQFF. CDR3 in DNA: TGTGCCTGGAGTGTATATACTAGTAGTAATGAGCAGTTCTTC. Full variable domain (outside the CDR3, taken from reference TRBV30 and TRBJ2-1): SQTIHQWPATLVQPVGSPLSLECTVEGTSNPNLYWYRQAAGRGLQLLFYSVGIGQISSEVPQNLSASRPQDRQFILSSKKLLLSDSGFYLCAWSVYTSSNEQFFGPGTRLTVL.

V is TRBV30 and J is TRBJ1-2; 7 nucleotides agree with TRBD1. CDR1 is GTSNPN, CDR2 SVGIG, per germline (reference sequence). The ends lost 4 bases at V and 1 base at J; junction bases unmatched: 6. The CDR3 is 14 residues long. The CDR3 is CAWNSGGGNYGYTF. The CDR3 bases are TGTGCCTGGAACTCAGGGGGAGGTAACTATGGCTACACCTTC.

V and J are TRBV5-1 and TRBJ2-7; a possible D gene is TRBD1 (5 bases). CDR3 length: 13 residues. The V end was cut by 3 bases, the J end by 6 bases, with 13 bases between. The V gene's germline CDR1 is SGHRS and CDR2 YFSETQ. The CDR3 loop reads CASSSQGLSEQYF. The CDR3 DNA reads TGCGCCAGCAGCTCGCAGGGTTTAAGCGAGCAGTACTTC.